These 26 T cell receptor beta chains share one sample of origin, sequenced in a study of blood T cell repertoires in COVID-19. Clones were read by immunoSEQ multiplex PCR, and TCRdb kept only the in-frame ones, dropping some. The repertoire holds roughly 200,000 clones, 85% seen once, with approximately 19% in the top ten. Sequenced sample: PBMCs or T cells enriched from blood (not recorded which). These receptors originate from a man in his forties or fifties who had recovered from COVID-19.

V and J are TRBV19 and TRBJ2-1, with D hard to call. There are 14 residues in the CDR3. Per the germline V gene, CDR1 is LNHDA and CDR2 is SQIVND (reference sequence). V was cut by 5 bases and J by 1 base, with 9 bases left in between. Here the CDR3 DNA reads TGTGCCAGTAGTCCAGGTAGATCCTACAATGAGCAGTTCTTC. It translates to CASSPGRSYNEQFF.

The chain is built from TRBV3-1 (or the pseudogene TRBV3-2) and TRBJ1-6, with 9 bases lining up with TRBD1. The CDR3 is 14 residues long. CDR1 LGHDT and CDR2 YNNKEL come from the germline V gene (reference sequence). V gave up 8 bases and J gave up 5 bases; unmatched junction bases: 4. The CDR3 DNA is TGTGCCAGCCGGGACAGGGCCAATAATTCACCCCTCCACTTT. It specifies CASRDRANNSPLHF.

This CDR3 is CASSQRQGIMTNYGYTF. The CDR3 DNA reads TGTGCCAGCAGCCAACGGCAGGGGATCATGACTAACTATGGCTACACCTTC. The chain joins TRBV14 to TRBJ1-2; tentative D call: TRBD1 (6 bases). Trimming stripped 2 bases from V and 0 bases from J, with 16 bases between. The CDR3 length is 17 residues. Germline lookup yields CDR1 SGHDN and CDR2 FVKESK.

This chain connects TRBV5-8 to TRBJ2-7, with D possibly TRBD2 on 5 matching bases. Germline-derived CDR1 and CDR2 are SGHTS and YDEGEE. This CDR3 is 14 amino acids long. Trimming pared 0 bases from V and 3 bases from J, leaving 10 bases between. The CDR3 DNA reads TGTGCCAGCAGCTTGGCGCCGACTATCTACGAGCAGTACTTC. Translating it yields CASSLAPTIYEQYF. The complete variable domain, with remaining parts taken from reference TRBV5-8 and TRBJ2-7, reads EAGVTQSPTHLIKTRGQQATLRCSPISGHTSVYWYQQALGLGLQFLLWYDEGEERNRGNFPPRFSGRQFPNYSSELNVNALELEDSALYLCASSLAPTIYEQYFGPGTRLTVT.

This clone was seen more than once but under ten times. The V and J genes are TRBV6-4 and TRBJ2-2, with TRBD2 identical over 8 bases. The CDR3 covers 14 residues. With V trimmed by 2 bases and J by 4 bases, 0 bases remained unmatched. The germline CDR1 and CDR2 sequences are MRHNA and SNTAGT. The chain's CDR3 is CASSDGTSTGELFF. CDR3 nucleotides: TGTGCCAGCAGTGACGGGACTAGCACCGGGGAGCTGTTTTTT.

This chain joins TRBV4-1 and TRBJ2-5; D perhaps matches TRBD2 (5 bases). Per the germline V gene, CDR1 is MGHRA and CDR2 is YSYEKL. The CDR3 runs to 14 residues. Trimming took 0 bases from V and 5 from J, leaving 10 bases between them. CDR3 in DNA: TGCGCCAGCAGCCAAGAGTCTAGCTGGGAGACCCAGTACTTC. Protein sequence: CASSQESSWETQYF.

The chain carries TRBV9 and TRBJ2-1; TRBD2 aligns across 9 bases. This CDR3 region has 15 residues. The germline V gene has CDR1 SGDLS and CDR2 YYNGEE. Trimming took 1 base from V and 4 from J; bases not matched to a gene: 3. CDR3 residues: CASSVSSGTYNEQFF. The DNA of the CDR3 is TGTGCCAGCAGCGTATCTAGCGGGACTTACAATGAGCAGTTCTTC.

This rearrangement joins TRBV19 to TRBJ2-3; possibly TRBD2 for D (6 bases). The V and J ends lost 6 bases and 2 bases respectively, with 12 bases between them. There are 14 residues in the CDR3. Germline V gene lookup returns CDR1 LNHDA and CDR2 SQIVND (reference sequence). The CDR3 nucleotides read TGTGCCAGTAGCACAAGACTAGACACAGATACGCAGTATTTT. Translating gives CASSTRLDTDTQYF.

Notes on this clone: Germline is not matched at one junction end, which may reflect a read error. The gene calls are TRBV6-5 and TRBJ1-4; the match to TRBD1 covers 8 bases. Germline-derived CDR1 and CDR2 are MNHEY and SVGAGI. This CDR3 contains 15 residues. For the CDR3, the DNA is TGTGCCAGCAGTTTCTACCAGGGGGCTAACGAAAAACTGTTTTTT. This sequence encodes CASSFYQGANEKLFF.

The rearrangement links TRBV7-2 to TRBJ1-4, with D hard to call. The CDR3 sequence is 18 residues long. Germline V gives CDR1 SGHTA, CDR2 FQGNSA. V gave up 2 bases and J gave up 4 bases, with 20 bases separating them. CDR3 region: CASSLMERTGSLNEKLFF. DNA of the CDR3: TGTGCCAGCAGCTTAATGGAAAGGACGGGAAGCCTTAATGAAAAACTGTTTTTT.

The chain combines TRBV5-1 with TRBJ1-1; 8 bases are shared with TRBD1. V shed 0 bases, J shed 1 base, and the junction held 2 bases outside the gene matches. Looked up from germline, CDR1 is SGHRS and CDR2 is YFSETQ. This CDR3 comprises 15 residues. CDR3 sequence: CASSLAGQGNTEAFF. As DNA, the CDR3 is TGCGCCAGCAGCTTGGCCGGACAGGGGAACACTGAAGCTTTCTTT.

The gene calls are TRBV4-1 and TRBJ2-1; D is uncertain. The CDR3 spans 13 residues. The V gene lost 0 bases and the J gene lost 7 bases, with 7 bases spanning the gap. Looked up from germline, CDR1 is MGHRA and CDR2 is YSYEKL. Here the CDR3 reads CASSQEVVNEQFF. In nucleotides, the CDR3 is TGCGCCAGCAGCCAAGAGGTAGTAAATGAGCAGTTCTTC.

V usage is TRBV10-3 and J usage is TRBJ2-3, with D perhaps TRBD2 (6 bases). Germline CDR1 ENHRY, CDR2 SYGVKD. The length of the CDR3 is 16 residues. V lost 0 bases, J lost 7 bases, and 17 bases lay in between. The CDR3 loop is CAISESRYTAGNTQYF. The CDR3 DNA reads TGTGCCATCAGTGAGTCGAGATATACGGCGGGGAATACGCAGTATTTT.

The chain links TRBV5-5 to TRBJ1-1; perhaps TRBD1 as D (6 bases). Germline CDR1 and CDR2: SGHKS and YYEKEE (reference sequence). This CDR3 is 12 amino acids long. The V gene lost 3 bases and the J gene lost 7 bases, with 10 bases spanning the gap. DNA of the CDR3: TGTGCCAGCAGCTCCCGGGACAATGAAGCTTTCTTT. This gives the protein CASSSRDNEAFF. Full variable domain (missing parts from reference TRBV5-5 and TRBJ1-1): DAGVTQSPTHLIKTRGQQVTLRCSPISGHKSVSWYQQVLGQGPQFIFQYYEKEERGRGNFPDRFSARQFPNYSSELNVNALLLGDSALYLCASSSRDNEAFFGQGTRLTVV.

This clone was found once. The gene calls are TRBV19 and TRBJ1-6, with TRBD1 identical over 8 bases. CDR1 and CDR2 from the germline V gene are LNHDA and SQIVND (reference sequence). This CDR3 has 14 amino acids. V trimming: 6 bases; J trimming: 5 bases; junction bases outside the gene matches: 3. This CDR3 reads CASSAGQDNSPLHF. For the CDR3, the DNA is TGTGCCAGTAGCGCGGGACAGGATAATTCACCCCTCCACTTT. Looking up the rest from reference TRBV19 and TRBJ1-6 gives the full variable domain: DGGITQSPKYLFRKEGQNVTLSCEQNLNHDAMYWYRQDPGQGLRLIYYSQIVNDFQKGDIAEGYSVSREKKESFPLTVTSAQKNPTAFYLCASSAGQDNSPLHFGNGTRLTVT.

CDR3 in DNA: TGTGCCAGCAGTGTGACAGGGGGGACCTACGAGCAGTACTTC. It is translated as CASSVTGGTYEQYF. The gene calls are TRBV27 and TRBJ2-7, with 9 nucleotides matching TRBD1. The J segment lost 2 bases and the V segment lost 5 bases, leaving 4 bases of the junction unmatched. The CDR3 covers 14 residues. Germline values: CDR1 MNHEY, CDR2 SMNVEV (reference sequence).

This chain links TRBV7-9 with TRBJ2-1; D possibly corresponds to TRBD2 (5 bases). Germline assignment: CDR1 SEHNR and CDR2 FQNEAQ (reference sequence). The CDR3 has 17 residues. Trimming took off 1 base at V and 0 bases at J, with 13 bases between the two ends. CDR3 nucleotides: TGTGCCAGCAGCTTAGGCTGGAGCGGAAGCTCCTACAATGAGCAGTTCTTC. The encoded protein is CASSLGWSGSSYNEQFF.

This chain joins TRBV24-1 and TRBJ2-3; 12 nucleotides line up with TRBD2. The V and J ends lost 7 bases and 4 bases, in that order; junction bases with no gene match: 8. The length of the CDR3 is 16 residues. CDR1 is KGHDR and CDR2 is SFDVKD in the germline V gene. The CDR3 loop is CATSGGLAGPADTQYF. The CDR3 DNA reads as TGTGCCACCAGCGGCGGACTAGCGGGACCCGCAGATACGCAGTATTTT.

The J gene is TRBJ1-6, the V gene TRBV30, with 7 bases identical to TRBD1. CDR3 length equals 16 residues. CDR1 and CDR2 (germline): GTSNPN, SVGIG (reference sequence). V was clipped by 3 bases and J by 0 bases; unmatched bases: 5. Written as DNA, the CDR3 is TGTGCCTGGAGGGGCGGGGACAGCTCCTATAATTCACCCCTCCACTTT. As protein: CAWRGGDSSYNSPLHF.

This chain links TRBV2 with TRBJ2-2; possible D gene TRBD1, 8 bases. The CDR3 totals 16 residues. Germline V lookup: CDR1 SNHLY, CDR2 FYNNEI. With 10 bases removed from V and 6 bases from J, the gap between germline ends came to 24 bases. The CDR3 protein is CATHQGADRGAGELFF. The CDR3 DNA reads TGTGCCACACATCAGGGGGCGGACCGGGGGGCCGGGGAGCTGTTTTTT.

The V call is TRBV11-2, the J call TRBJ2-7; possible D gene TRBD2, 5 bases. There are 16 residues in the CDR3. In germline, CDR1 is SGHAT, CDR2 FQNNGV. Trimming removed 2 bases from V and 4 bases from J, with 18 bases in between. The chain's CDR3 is CASSLMVLMGSYEQYF. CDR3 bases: TGTGCCAGCAGCTTAATGGTTTTGATGGGGAGTTACGAGCAGTACTTC.

The CDR3 sequence: CASSLNRGYGYTF. In nucleotides, the CDR3 is TGTGCCAGCAGTTTGAACAGGGGGTATGGCTACACCTTC. The rearrangement uses TRBV12-3 or TRBV12-4 and TRBJ1-2; 8 bases are a match to TRBD1. The CDR3 has 13 residues. Losses at the gene ends were 3 bases for V and 5 bases for J; bases not matched to a gene: 2.

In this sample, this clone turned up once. As DNA, the CDR3 is TGTGCCAGCAGCCTGACAGGGGGATGGAATAATTCACCCCTCCACTTT. As protein: CASSLTGGWNNSPLHF. The J gene is TRBJ1-6, the V gene TRBV11-2; TRBD1 agrees at 9 bases. J was trimmed by 5 bases and V by 5 bases; bases with no gene match: 7. In germline, CDR1 is SGHAT, CDR2 FQNNGV. This CDR3 spans 16 amino acids.

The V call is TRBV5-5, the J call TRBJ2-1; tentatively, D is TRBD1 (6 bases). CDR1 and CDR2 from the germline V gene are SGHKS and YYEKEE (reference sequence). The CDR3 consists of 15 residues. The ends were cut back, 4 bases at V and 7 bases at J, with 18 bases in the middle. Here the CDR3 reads CASSERAGVGNEQFF. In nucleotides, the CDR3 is TGTGCCAGCAGCGAAAGGGCAGGGGTTGGGAATGAGCAGTTCTTC. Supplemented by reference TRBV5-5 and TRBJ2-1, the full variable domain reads DAGVTQSPTHLIKTRGQQVTLRCSPISGHKSVSWYQQVLGQGPQFIFQYYEKEERGRGNFPDRFSARQFPNYSSELNVNALLLGDSALYLCASSERAGVGNEQFFGPGTRLTVL.

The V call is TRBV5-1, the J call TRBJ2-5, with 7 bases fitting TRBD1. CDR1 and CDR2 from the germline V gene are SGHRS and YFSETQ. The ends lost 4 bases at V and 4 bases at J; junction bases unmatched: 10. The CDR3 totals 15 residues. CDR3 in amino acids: CASSNQYRGAETQYF. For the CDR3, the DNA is TGCGCCAGCAGCAATCAGTACAGGGGAGCAGAGACCCAGTACTTC.

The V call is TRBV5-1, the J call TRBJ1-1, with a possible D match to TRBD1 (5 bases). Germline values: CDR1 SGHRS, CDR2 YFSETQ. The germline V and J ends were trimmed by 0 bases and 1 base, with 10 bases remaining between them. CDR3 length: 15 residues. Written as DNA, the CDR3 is TGCGCCAGCAGCTTGGGTCGCGGGGGGAACACTGAAGCTTTCTTT. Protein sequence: CASSLGRGGNTEAFF.